These 19 T cell receptor beta chains were sequenced from one sample in a study of blood T cell repertoires in COVID-19. The table came from immunoSEQ multiplex PCR; TCRdb's copy has only in-frame clones and leaves some out. The table includes 320,000 or so clones, over 70% detected once. Material for sequencing was PBMCs or T cells enriched from blood (not recorded which). These receptors all stem from a man aged 30 to 45 who had recovered from COVID-19.

The gene calls are TRBV10-3 and TRBJ2-5, with TRBD2 as a possible D gene (5 bases). This CDR3 contains 14 residues. Germline V gene lookup returns CDR1 ENHRY and CDR2 SYGVKD. V shed 0 bases and J shed 5 bases, with 10 bases lying between them. CDR3 amino acids: CAISESRVGETQYF. CDR3 nucleotides: TGTGCCATCAGTGAGTCGAGGGTTGGGGAGACCCAGTACTTC.

The chain has TRBV2 and TRBJ2-1; D ambiguous. This CDR3 is built from 11 residues. Germline CDR1 is SNHLY and CDR2 is FYNNEI. V lost 5 bases, J lost 8 bases, and 7 bases lay in between. CDR3 sequence reads: CASSPLHEQFF. The DNA of the CDR3 is TGTGCCAGCAGTCCCCTCCATGAGCAGTTCTTC.

This chain joins TRBV2 and TRBJ2-3, with 10 bases matching TRBD1. Germline loops: CDR1 SNHLY, CDR2 FYNNEI. V lost 4 bases to trimming and J lost 0 bases; unmatched junction nucleotides: 4. The CDR3 covers 16 residues. CDR3 nucleotides: TGTGCCAGCAGTGGGGGGGACAGGGGTAGCACAGATACGCAGTATTTT. It encodes CASSGGDRGSTDTQYF.

The V gene is TRBV2, the J gene TRBJ1-4, with D tentatively TRBD1 (5 bases). The CDR3 is 13 amino acids. V lost 10 bases and J 3 bases, leaving 12 bases between the germline ends. The germline gives CDR1 SNHLY, CDR2 FYNNEI. CDR3 in amino acids: CATQGRANEKLFF. In DNA, the CDR3 is TGTGCCACCCAAGGCAGGGCTAATGAAAAACTGTTTTTT.

The CDR3, as DNA: TGTGCCAGCTCACCACCTAGCGGGGGGGGCTATCGAGAGCAGTTCTTC. This translates into CASSPPSGGGYREQFF. The chain has TRBV18 and TRBJ2-1; TRBD2 matches 11 bases. The J segment lost 10 bases and the V segment lost 0 bases, leaving 8 bases of the junction unmatched. The CDR3 is 16 amino acids. Germline V lookup: CDR1 KGHSH, CDR2 LQKENI.

The chain is built from TRBV4-2 and TRBJ2-2, with D perhaps TRBD2 (5 bases). Trimming removed 5 bases from V and 0 bases from J, with 13 bases in between. Germline V gene data show CDR1 as LGHNA and CDR2 as YNFKEQ. CDR3 size: 16 residues. Here the CDR3 reads CASSSLAGTNTGELFF. The DNA for the CDR3 is TGTGCCAGCAGCTCCTTGGCCGGGACGAACACCGGGGAGCTGTTTTTT.

J is TRBJ2-7 and V is TRBV21-1; TRBD1 reflects the table's D call only, with no check against the DNA. TRBV21-1 is reported as a pseudogene. CDR3 length: 14 amino acids. In DNA form, the CDR3 reads TGTGCCAGCAGCAAAGGCAGGATCTCCTACGAGCAGTACTTC. It yields the protein CASSKGRISYEQYF.

The J gene is TRBJ2-7, the V gene TRBV6-5, with 11 bases matching TRBD1. Germline lookup yields CDR1 MNHEY and CDR2 SVGAGI. The CDR3 runs to 15 residues. With 6 bases clipped from V and 2 bases from J, the junction kept 6 bases outside the gene matches. CDR3 residues: CASRDRGLVTYEQYF. Written as DNA, the CDR3 is TGTGCCAGCAGGGACAGGGGGCTTGTCACCTACGAGCAGTACTTC.

The V gene is TRBV5-4, the J gene TRBJ1-1, with TRBD1 identical over 9 bases. The germline CDR1 and CDR2 sequences are SGHNT and YYREEE (reference sequence). V lost 2 bases to trimming and J lost 7 bases; unmatched junction nucleotides: 3. The CDR3 runs 13 residues. For the CDR3, the DNA is TGTGCCAGCAGCTTAAGGGACAGGGTTGAAGCTTTCTTT. Protein sequence: CASSLRDRVEAFF.

J is TRBJ1-1 and V is TRBV29-1; TRBD1 matches 7 bases. Germline V lookup: CDR1 SQVTM, CDR2 ANQGSEA. The CDR3 length is 13 residues. V gave up 8 bases and J gave up 4 bases; unmatched junction bases: 10. The CDR3 sequence is CSSRQGGPTEAFF. The CDR3, as DNA: TGCAGCTCCCGACAGGGCGGTCCCACTGAAGCTTTCTTT.

The chain joins TRBV3-1 (or the pseudogene TRBV3-2) to TRBJ1-4; D unclear. From germline, CDR1 is LGHDT and CDR2 YNNKEL (reference sequence). The V gene lost 4 bases and the J gene lost 3 bases, with 9 bases spanning the gap. This CDR3 comprises 14 residues. CDR3 in DNA: TGTGCCAGCAGCCCGAGTACGGCTAATGAAAAACTGTTTTTT. Residues: CASSPSTANEKLFF.

The V call is TRBV5-6, the J call TRBJ2-1, with TRBD1 matching 9 bases. The CDR3 is made up of 15 amino acids. In germline, CDR1 is SGHDT, CDR2 YYEEEE. Germline trimming cut 0 bases from V and 5 bases from J; bases unmatched to any gene: 3. The CDR3 nucleotides are TGTGCCAGCAGCTTGGAAGGACAGGGGAACAATGAGCAGTTCTTC. Translation: CASSLEGQGNNEQFF.

The genes are TRBV10-2 and TRBJ1-6; the match to TRBD1 covers 7 bases. Germline V gene lookup returns CDR1 WSHSY and CDR2 SAAADI. This CDR3 region has 14 residues. Trimming removed 2 bases from V and 7 bases from J; junction bases left unmatched: 2. This chain's CDR3 is CASSEPGGNSPLHF. In DNA, the CDR3 is TGCGCCAGCAGTGAGCCAGGGGGGAATTCACCCCTCCACTTT.

This clone was picked up a small number of times. This chain connects TRBV5-1 to TRBJ2-7; the match to TRBD1 covers 8 bases. The CDR3 consists of 13 residues. Looked up from germline, CDR1 is SGHRS and CDR2 is YFSETQ. V dropped 0 bases and J dropped 6; count of bases not matched to a gene: 2. The CDR3 DNA reads TGCGCCAGCAGCTTGGGACAGGGGAGCGAGCAGTACTTC. Encoded protein: CASSLGQGSEQYF.

This clone has a handful of counts. The J gene is TRBJ1-2, the V gene TRBV9, with TRBD1 matching 7 bases. The V gene's germline CDR1 is SGDLS and CDR2 YYNGEE. The CDR3 runs 15 residues. With 0 bases clipped from V and 0 bases from J, the junction kept 2 bases outside the gene matches. CDR3 sequence: CASSVGQGANYGYTF. The CDR3 nucleotides are TGTGCCAGCAGCGTAGGCCAGGGGGCTAACTATGGCTACACCTTC.

This rearrangement joins TRBV10-1 to TRBJ1-1; no clear D. The CDR3 extends over 15 amino acids. Germline V CDR1 and CDR2: WNHNN, SYGVQD (reference sequence). Trimming shortened V by 2 bases and J by 4 bases, and 14 bases separated the two germline ends. The CDR3 nucleotides are TGCGCCAGCAGTGAGACCGTAGAGTACGCCACTGAAGCTTTCTTT. Translating it yields CASSETVEYATEAFF.

J is TRBJ1-2 and V is TRBV19; TRBD1 is a possible D gene (6 bases). CDR3 length equals 15 residues. Trimming took off 8 bases at V and 4 bases at J, with 20 bases between the two ends. Germline V gives CDR1 LNHDA, CDR2 SQIVND (reference sequence). CDR3 in amino acids: CASLRDISSGYGYTF. The CDR3 DNA reads TGTGCCAGTCTCCGGGACATCTCTTCGGGCTATGGCTACACCTTC.

In its sample, this clone was seen once. The rearrangement joins TRBV4-2 to TRBJ2-2, with 8 nucleotides matching TRBD2. The CDR3 is 15 residues long. Germline V CDR1 and CDR2: LGHNA, YNFKEQ. V lost 2 bases and J lost 6; bases outside the gene matches: 5. CDR3 DNA: TGTGCCAGCAGCCAAACCGGGACTAGGTCCGGGGAGCTGTTTTTT. Its protein is CASSQTGTRSGELFF.

The CDR3 DNA reads TGTGCCAGCAGCTCGACCAGGGGTCTGGGGGGCTACACCTTC. As protein: CASSSTRGLGGYTF. This chain uses TRBV5-5 with TRBJ1-2, with D possibly TRBD1 on 6 matching bases. Between the trimmed V and J ends, which lost 3 bases and 8 bases, there was a span of 17 bases. The length of the CDR3 is 14 residues. Per the germline V gene, CDR1 is SGHKS and CDR2 is YYEKEE (reference sequence).